Below, 29 T cell receptor beta chains from the same sample are listed, as sequenced in a study of CD8 T cells in ankylosing spondylitis. Findings of the study overall: The study identified a TCR beta motif of fewer than 10 highly homologous variants that appeared characteristic of ankylosing spondylitis blood.

Which antigens these TCRs recognize remains unknown. TCRdb ran MiXCR on the 5' RACE reads and lists one entry per CDR3 protein. The sample lists around 490,000 distinct CDR3 sequences; under 5.5% were seen once. What was sequenced was blood, either unsorted or a sorted T cell fraction (not recorded which). These receptors were taken from a male donor with ankylosing spondylitis.

There are many counts of this clonotype. The CDR3 DNA reads as TGTGCCACCGGGACAGGGCTCTACGAGCAGTACTTC. This encodes CATGTGLYEQYF. V and J are TRBV10-3 and TRBJ2-7, with 9 bases lining up with TRBD1. Germline CDR1 is ENHRY and CDR2 is SYGVKD. The CDR3 runs to 12 residues. Trimming at V came to 10 bases and at J to 3 bases, leaving 4 bases not matched to a gene.

This clonotype was detected many times. The J gene is TRBJ2-1, the V gene TRBV7-2, with 9 bases lining up with TRBD1. This CDR3 has 16 residues. The germline CDR1 and CDR2 sequences are SGHTA and FQGNSA. Germline trimming cut 3 bases from V and 8 bases from J; bases unmatched to any gene: 11. CDR3 bases: TGTGCCAGCAGCTTCCTAGGGACAGGGAATAGTGATGAGCAGTTCTTC. This codes for CASSFLGTGNSDEQFF. The full variable domain, rest sourced from reference TRBV7-2 and TRBJ2-1, is GAGVSQSPSNKVTEKGKDVELRCDPISGHTALYWYRQSLGQGLEFLIYFQGNSAPDKSGLPSDRFSAERTGGSVSTLTIQRTQQEDSAVYLCASSFLGTGNSDEQFFGPGTRLTVL.

The table lists this clonotype with many counts. V gene TRBV28 combines with J gene TRBJ1-2, with D possibly matching TRBD1 (5 bases). Germline loops: CDR1 MDHEN, CDR2 SYDVKM. The CDR3 runs to 15 residues. Trimming removed 5 bases at V and 0 bases at J, with 13 bases between. The CDR3 reads CASSRTGLSNYGYTF. CDR3 nucleotide sequence: TGTGCCAGCAGTCGAACAGGTCTTTCTAACTATGGCTACACCTTC.

This clonotype was counted at least ten times. The gene calls are TRBV7-9 and TRBJ1-1; D remains unclear. Germline V gene lookup returns CDR1 SEHNR and CDR2 FQNEAQ (reference sequence). This CDR3 contains 12 residues. V was clipped by 3 bases and J by 6 bases, with 8 bases between them. The chain's CDR3 is CASSFPLAEAFF. In DNA form, the CDR3 reads TGTGCCAGCAGCTTCCCCCTTGCTGAAGCTTTCTTT.

Ten or more counts support this clonotype. The chain is built from TRBV5-1 and TRBJ1-1; tentative D call: TRBD1 (6 bases). Germline V lookup: CDR1 SGHRS, CDR2 YFSETQ. Between the trimmed V and J ends, which lost 6 bases and 11 bases, there was a span of 17 bases. The CDR3 runs 12 residues. The CDR3 region is CASNPGDGGAFF. CDR3 sequence (DNA): TGCGCCAGCAATCCAGGGGATGGAGGGGCTTTCTTT.

This clonotype has ten or more counts. The chain is built from TRBV5-1 and TRBJ1-6, with TRBD1 identical over 8 bases. Trimming at V came to 7 bases and at J to 7 bases, leaving 4 bases not matched to a gene. Germline V gene sequence: CDR1 SGHRS, CDR2 YFSETQ. The CDR3 has 13 amino acids. The CDR3 loop is CASGGQENSPLHF. The CDR3 DNA reads as TGCGCCAGCGGGGGACAGGAAAATTCACCCCTCCACTTT.

The genes are TRBV20-1 and TRBJ2-7; D is unclear. The CDR3 is 13 amino acids. Trimming cost V 4 bases and J 2 bases, with 12 bases left between them. Germline V gives CDR1 DFQATT, CDR2 SNEGSKA (reference sequence). CDR3 loop: CSATGPAAYEQYF. The DNA of the CDR3 is TGCAGTGCTACCGGGCCAGCCGCCTACGAGCAGTACTTC.

This clonotype occurred many times. In DNA form, the CDR3 reads TGTGCCAGCAGCGATACAGGACAGGGCCTCTATGGCTACACCTTC. Translating it yields CASSDTGQGLYGYTF. The chain is built from TRBV7-9 and TRBJ1-2, with 8 bases aligning to TRBD1. V lost 5 bases and J lost 4; bases outside the gene matches: 9. The CDR3 has 15 amino acids. Germline CDR1 reads SEHNR; CDR2 reads FQNEAQ (reference sequence).

This clonotype was seen repeatedly, ten times or more. CDR3 in DNA: TGCAGTGCCCGGGGACTAGCATATGAGCAGTTCTTC. Residues: CSARGLAYEQFF. The J gene is TRBJ2-1, the V gene TRBV20-1; 9 bases align to TRBD2. The CDR3 contains 12 residues. J gave up 8 bases and V 6 bases, and 5 bases lay outside the gene matches. The V gene's germline CDR1 is DFQATT and CDR2 SNEGSKA (reference sequence).

This clonotype appeared many times. The chain combines TRBV28 with TRBJ1-1; 8 bases match TRBD1. Germline CDR1 MDHEN, CDR2 SYDVKM. CDR3 length: 16 amino acids. V dropped 2 bases and J dropped 3; count of bases not matched to a gene: 8. The chain's CDR3 is CASSLAMTGAYTEAFF. CDR3 DNA sequence: TGTGCCAGCAGTTTAGCAATGACAGGGGCGTACACTGAAGCTTTCTTT.

This clonotype was seen at least ten times. The J gene is TRBJ2-7, the V gene TRBV15; the match to TRBD2 covers 11 bases. With V trimmed by 3 bases and J by 3 bases, 10 bases remained unmatched. The germline V gene has CDR1 LNHNV and CDR2 YYDKDF (reference sequence). This CDR3 is built from 17 residues. CDR3 region: CATSRVGRTSGYYEQYF. Written as DNA, the CDR3 is TGTGCCACCAGCAGGGTTGGGAGGACTAGCGGGTACTACGAGCAGTACTTC.

This clonotype was detected many times. The chain is built from TRBV20-1 and TRBJ1-2, with D maybe TRBD1 (6 bases). The CDR3 length is 13 residues. V lost 2 bases to trimming and J lost 7 bases, with 14 bases between them. In germline, CDR1 is DFQATT, CDR2 SNEGSKA (reference sequence). This CDR3 is CSARRQGHAGYTF. The CDR3 nucleotides are TGCAGTGCTAGACGCCAGGGACACGCTGGCTACACCTTC.

This clonotype was detected many times. The chain uses TRBV7-2 and TRBJ2-7; no firm D call. Trimming pared 2 bases from V and 3 bases from J, leaving 11 bases between. Germline V gives CDR1 SGHTA, CDR2 FQGNSA. The CDR3 is made up of 14 amino acids. The CDR3 reads CASSLSGSGYEQYF. CDR3 sequence (DNA): TGTGCCAGCAGCTTATCAGGTTCCGGCTACGAGCAGTACTTC.

This clonotype was counted ten times or more. This sequence joins TRBV5-1 and TRBJ1-1, with 7 bases aligning to TRBD1. Germline V CDR1 and CDR2: SGHRS, YFSETQ. This CDR3 comprises 14 residues. With V trimmed by 0 bases and J by 3 bases, 2 bases remained unmatched. The CDR3 DNA sequence: TGCGCCAGCAGCTTGGGAACAGGGGACACTGAAGCTTTCTTT. It encodes CASSLGTGDTEAFF.

The chain links TRBV2 to TRBJ2-1, with 8 positions matching TRBD1. Losses at the gene ends were 4 bases for V and 3 bases for J; bases not matched to a gene: 11. Germline V gives CDR1 SNHLY, CDR2 FYNNEI. This CDR3 has 17 residues. Here the CDR3 DNA reads TGTGCCAGCAGTGGGGCAGGGGGCGATTTTGACTACAATGAGCAGTTCTTC. Translation: CASSGAGGDFDYNEQFF.

In this sample, this clonotype turned up many times. The rearrangement joins TRBV5-1 to TRBJ2-2; D is perhaps TRBD1 (6 bases). CDR1 and CDR2 (germline): SGHRS, YFSETQ. Trimming removed 1 base at V and 9 bases at J, with 13 bases between. CDR3 length equals 14 residues. The CDR3: CASSLFSGARELFF. CDR3 sequence (DNA): TGCGCCAGCAGCTTGTTCTCAGGGGCAAGGGAGCTGTTTTTT. Filled out from reference TRBV5-1 and TRBJ2-2, the complete variable domain reads KAGVTQTPRYLIKTRGQQVTLSCSPISGHRSVSWYQQTPGQGLQFLFEYFSETQRNKGNFPGRFSGRQFSNSRSEMNVSTLELGDSALYLCASSLFSGARELFFGEGSRLTVL.

This clonotype came up many times. The chain uses TRBV20-1 and TRBJ2-1, with a tentative D call TRBD2 (5 bases). V dropped 0 bases and J dropped 4 bases, with 16 bases sitting between them. This CDR3 is built from 16 residues. Germline assignment: CDR1 DFQATT and CDR2 SNEGSKA (reference sequence). The CDR3 spells CSARDLTNVRYNEQFF. DNA for the CDR3: TGCAGTGCTAGAGATCTGACTAACGTACGGTACAATGAGCAGTTCTTC.

This clonotype was counted only a few times. This chain uses TRBV7-6 with TRBJ2-7; possibly TRBD1 or TRBD2 for D (5 bases each). The CDR3 spans 14 residues. Looked up from germline, CDR1 is SGHVS and CDR2 is FNYEAQ. Trimming took 1 base from V and 2 from J, leaving 9 bases between them. Here the CDR3 DNA reads TGTGCCAGCAGCTTAGTTTTGGGGGCCTACGAGCAGTACTTC. Amino acid sequence: CASSLVLGAYEQYF.

This clonotype was seen many times. The gene calls are TRBV27 and TRBJ2-3; 8 positions match TRBD2. The CDR3 is made up of 20 amino acids. V shed 9 bases, J shed 0 bases, and the junction held 23 bases outside the gene matches. CDR1 MNHEY and CDR2 SMNVEV come from the germline V gene (reference sequence). CDR3 nucleotide sequence: TGTGCCAGTCGATTACCCTGGGATAGCGGGGAGGTAGAAAGCACAGATACGCAGTATTTT. This translates into CASRLPWDSGEVESTDTQYF.

With respect to this clonotype: Because the CDR3 is missing its conserved closing phenylalanine or tryptophan, this is likely a read error. The chain is built from TRBV7-2 and TRBJ2-7; 9 positions agree with TRBD1. CDR1 and CDR2 (germline): SGHTA, FQGNSA. Trimming took 0 bases from V and 2 from J; bases not matched to a gene: 2. The CDR3 spans 15 residues. CDR3 sequence: CASSLAGQGAYEQYL. In DNA, the CDR3 is TGTGCCAGCAGCTTAGCGGGACAGGGCGCCTACGAGCAGTACCTC.

This clonotype has ten or more counts. The chain carries TRBV4-3 and TRBJ1-2; TRBD1 matches 8 bases. The CDR3 spans 15 residues. V was pared by 4 bases and J by 1 base, with 5 bases of the junction left unmatched. CDR1 and CDR2 from the germline V gene are LGHNA and YSLEER. In DNA form, the CDR3 reads TGCGCCAGCAGCCCAGACAGGGGAGTTAACTATGGCTACACCTTC. Protein: CASSPDRGVNYGYTF.

This clonotype occurred many times. The chain joins TRBV9 to TRBJ2-1; tentative D call: TRBD1 (6 bases). This CDR3 contains 14 residues. V shed 7 bases and J shed 1 base, with 12 bases lying between them. Germline lookup yields CDR1 SGDLS and CDR2 YYNGEE. The CDR3 DNA follows: TGTGCCAGCTCCAGGGGACGGTCCTACAATGAGCAGTTCTTC. This sequence encodes CASSRGRSYNEQFF.

The J gene is TRBJ2-5, the V gene TRBV11-2; D may be TRBD1 (6 bases). V was trimmed by 3 bases and J by 2 bases, leaving 13 bases between them. Germline CDR1 is SGHAT and CDR2 is FQNNGV. The CDR3 is 15 amino acids. This CDR3 is CASSFEWTAQETQYF. CDR3 nucleotide sequence: TGTGCCAGCAGCTTTGAATGGACAGCTCAAGAGACCCAGTACTTC.

This clonotype was counted ten times or more. J is TRBJ1-2 and V is TRBV12-3 or TRBV12-4; D is undetermined. V dropped 5 bases and J dropped 8 bases, with 12 bases sitting between them. CDR3 length: 12 residues. The CDR3 loop reads CASSLGMLGYTF. The CDR3 nucleotides are TGTGCCAGCAGTCTGGGGATGTTAGGCTACACCTTC.

This chain links TRBV5-4 with TRBJ2-7, with TRBD2 matching 11 bases. There are 15 residues in the CDR3. Germline V gene lookup returns CDR1 SGHNT and CDR2 YYREEE (reference sequence). Germline trimming cut 4 bases from V and 4 bases from J; bases unmatched to any gene: 7. This chain's CDR3 is CASSISSGRLYEQYF. In DNA form, the CDR3 reads TGTGCCAGCAGCATATCTAGCGGGAGGTTGTACGAGCAGTACTTC.

This clonotype was observed a few times. The genes are TRBV11-3 and TRBJ2-7; tentative D call: TRBD2 (5 bases). CDR1 and CDR2 (germline): SGHNT, YENEEA. Trimming stripped 5 bases from V and 4 bases from J, with 12 bases between. The CDR3 has 13 residues. CDR3 nucleotides: TGTGCCAGCAGCAGAGGGAGCGGATACGAGCAGTACTTC. Residues: CASSRGSGYEQYF.

At least ten counts were recorded for this clonotype. J is TRBJ1-4 and V is TRBV4-2, with D possibly TRBD1 on 5 matching bases. This CDR3 has 18 residues. Trimming shortened V by 0 bases and J by 6 bases, and 20 bases separated the two germline ends. CDR1 is LGHNA and CDR2 is YNFKEQ in the germline V gene. CDR3 loop: CASSQEVSVGGWDEKLFF. The CDR3 bases are TGTGCCAGCAGCCAAGAAGTTAGCGTCGGGGGATGGGATGAAAAACTGTTTTTT.

This clonotype was detected ten times or more. The rearrangement links TRBV12-3 or TRBV12-4 to TRBJ2-7, with TRBD2 matching 9 bases. CDR3 size: 12 residues. The CDR3 sequence is CALGLAPLEQYF. Here the CDR3 DNA reads TGTGCATTGGGACTAGCCCCTTTAGAGCAGTACTTC.

The gene calls are TRBV11-2 and TRBJ2-1; 7 bases line up with TRBD1. The germline V gene encodes CDR1 SGHAT and CDR2 FQNNGV. V dropped 3 bases and J dropped 10; count of bases not matched to a gene: 9. CDR3 length: 14 amino acids. CDR3 nucleotides: TGTGCCAGCAGCTTTAGACAGGGCTCCCACGAGCAGTTCTTC. The encoded protein is CASSFRQGSHEQFF. The full variable domain, completed using reference TRBV11-2 and TRBJ2-1, is EAGVAQSPRYKIIEKRQSVAFWCNPISGHATLYWYQQILGQGPKLLIQFQNNGVVDDSQLPKDRFSAERLKGVDSTLKIQPAKLEDSAVYLCASSFRQGSHEQFFGPGTRLTVL.